A selection of T cell receptor beta chains follows, all from one sample in a study of blood T cell repertoires in COVID-19. The table came from immunoSEQ multiplex PCR; TCRdb's copy has only in-frame clones and leaves some out. The table includes 200,000 to 300,000 clones, approximately 85% detected once. The sample taken for sequencing was PBMCs or T cells enriched from blood (not recorded which). All receptors derive from a woman in her 50s with acute COVID-19. Each CDR3 is given with its conserved first and last residue. A D gene is named only where the DNA matches it firmly. Only some rows state a clone size, as once, few, many or a class for expanded clones.

abundance	j_gene	d_gene	v_gene	CDR3nt	CDR3aa
-	TRBJ1-1	-	TRBV3-1/TRBV3-2	TGTGCCAGCAGCCAAGGGAGATCTATAATGAACACTGAAGCTTTCTTT	CASSQGRSIMNTEAFF
-	TRBJ1-2	-	TRBV6-5	TGTGCCAGCAGCCCAGGTCCCTATGGCTACACCTTC	CASSPGPYGYTF
-	TRBJ1-1	TRBD1	TRBV6-2/TRBV6-3	TGTGCCAGCAGCGACAGGGGAAAAACTGAAGCTTTCTTT	CASSDRGKTEAFF
-	TRBJ2-2	TRBD1	TRBV6-6	TGTGCCAGCATCCGAGGACAGGGTGGGAACACCGGGGAGCTGTTTTTT	CASIRGQGGNTGELFF
-	TRBJ2-1	-	TRBV19	TGTGCCAGTAGTATGAGGGCGGATTACAATGAGCAGTTCTTC	CASSMRADYNEQFF
-	TRBJ1-1	-	TRBV30	TGTGCCTGGAGTGGGGGCAGACCTCGCGAGAACACTGAAGCTTTCTTT	CAWSGGRPRENTEAFF
-	TRBJ2-7	TRBD2	TRBV19	TGTGCCAGTAGCCTCGGGACTAGCGGGAGCTACGAGCAGTACTTC	CASSLGTSGSYEQYF
-	TRBJ1-6	TRBD1	TRBV18	TGTGCCAGCTCGGTCAGACAGGGGGACAATTCACCCCTCCACTTT	CASSVRQGDNSPLHF
-	TRBJ1-5	TRBD1	TRBV10-3	TGTGCCATCAGTGAGGAGGGGGCGGGCAATCAGCCCCAGCATTTT	CAISEEGAGNQPQHF
-	TRBJ2-7	-	TRBV11-3	TGTGCCAGCAGCTTGGGGGCCTCCAACGAGCAGTACTTC	CASSLGASNEQYF
-	TRBJ1-2	TRBD1	TRBV6-2/TRBV6-3	TGTGCCAGCAGTTATGGGACAGCTACTAACTATGGCTACACCTTC	CASSYGTATNYGYTF
-	TRBJ2-2	-	TRBV5-1	TGCGCCAGCAGTACCTCGGCGGTCACCGGGGAGCTGTTTTTT	CASSTSAVTGELFF
-	TRBJ1-1	-	TRBV7-2	TGTGCCAGCAGCCCCACAGGCTTCCGGTTGCCTGAAGCTTTCTTT	CASSPTGFRLPEAFF
few	TRBJ1-2	-	TRBV12-3/TRBV12-4	TGTGCCAGCAGTTTAGAGGCAGGGAAGGGCTACACCTTC	CASSLEAGKGYTF
-	TRBJ1-4	-	TRBV11-2	TGTGCCAGCAGCTCCTGGGAGGCCTCAGGGGAAAAACTGTTTTTT	CASSSWEASGEKLFF